This T cell receptor beta chain was retrieved from a study of Graves' ophthalmopathy and Graves' hyperthyroidism. Using RNA transcripts, the TCR beta CDR3 regions were amplified. HTBI primers served in a first-round RT-PCR, which a second-round multiplex PCR followed. MiXCR was run by TCRdb on the multiplex PCR reads, yielding one entry per CDR3 protein. Seen here are 500,000 to 700,000 distinct CDR3 sequences, approximately 21% observed once, and the top ten hold about 6.6%. A follow-up of 18 months without ophthalmopathy meant that hyperthyroidism was stable. This clonotype originated in a woman aged 18-29 years with stable Graves' hyperthyroidism. Some clones in this sample may be carry-over from other donors' samples. Sequencing was carried out using peripheral blood.

CDR3 nucleotides: TGTGCCAGCAGTGACGGGCCTAGAGGCCGTGAGACCCAGTACTTC. Its protein is CASSDGPRGRETQYF. The J gene is TRBJ2-5, the V gene TRBV28; D is undetermined. V was pared by 5 bases and J by 5 bases, with 18 bases between. This CDR3 spans 15 amino acids. Germline lookup yields CDR1 MDHEN and CDR2 SYDVKM.